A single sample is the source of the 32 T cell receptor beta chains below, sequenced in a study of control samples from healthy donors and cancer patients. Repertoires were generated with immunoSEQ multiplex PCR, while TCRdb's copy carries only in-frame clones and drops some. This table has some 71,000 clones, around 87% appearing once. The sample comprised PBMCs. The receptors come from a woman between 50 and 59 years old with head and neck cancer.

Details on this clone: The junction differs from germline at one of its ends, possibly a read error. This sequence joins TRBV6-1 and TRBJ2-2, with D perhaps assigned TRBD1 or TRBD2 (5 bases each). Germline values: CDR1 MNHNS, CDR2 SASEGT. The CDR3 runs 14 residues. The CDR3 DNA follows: TGTGCCAGCAGGGAAGGGACGGACACCGGGGAGCTGTTTTTT. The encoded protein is CASREGTDTGELFF.

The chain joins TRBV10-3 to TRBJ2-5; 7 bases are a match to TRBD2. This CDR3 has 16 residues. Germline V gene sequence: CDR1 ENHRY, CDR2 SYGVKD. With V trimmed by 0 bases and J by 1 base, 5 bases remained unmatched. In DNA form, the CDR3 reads TGTGCCATCAGTGAGTCGGGGGGAGGGTCCCAAGAGACCCAGTACTTC. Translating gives CAISESGGGSQETQYF.

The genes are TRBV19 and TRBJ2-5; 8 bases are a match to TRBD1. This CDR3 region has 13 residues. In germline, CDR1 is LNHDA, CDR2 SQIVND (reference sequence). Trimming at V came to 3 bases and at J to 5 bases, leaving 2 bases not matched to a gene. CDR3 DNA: TGTGCCAGTAGTATCAGGGGGCCGGAGACCCAGTACTTC. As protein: CASSIRGPETQYF.

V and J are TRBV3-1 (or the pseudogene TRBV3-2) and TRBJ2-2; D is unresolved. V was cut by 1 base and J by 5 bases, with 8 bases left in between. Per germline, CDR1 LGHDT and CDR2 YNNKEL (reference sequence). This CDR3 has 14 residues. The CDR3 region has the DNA TGTGCCAGCAGCCAAGTTGGCTCGACCGGGGAGCTGTTTTTT. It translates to CASSQVGSTGELFF.

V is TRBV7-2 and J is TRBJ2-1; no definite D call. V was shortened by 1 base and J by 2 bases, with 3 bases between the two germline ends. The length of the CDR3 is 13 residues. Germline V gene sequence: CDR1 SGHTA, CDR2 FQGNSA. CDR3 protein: CASSLGTYNEQFF. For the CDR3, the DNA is TGTGCCAGCAGCTTAGGGACCTACAATGAGCAGTTCTTC.

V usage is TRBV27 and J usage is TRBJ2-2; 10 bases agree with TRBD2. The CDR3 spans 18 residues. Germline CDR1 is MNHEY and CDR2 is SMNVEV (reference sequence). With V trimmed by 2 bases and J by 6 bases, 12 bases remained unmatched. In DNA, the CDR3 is TGTGCCAGCAGTTTAACGGTAGCGGCAGCGGGGGGGCCCGGGGAGCTGTTTTTT. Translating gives CASSLTVAAAGGPGELFF.

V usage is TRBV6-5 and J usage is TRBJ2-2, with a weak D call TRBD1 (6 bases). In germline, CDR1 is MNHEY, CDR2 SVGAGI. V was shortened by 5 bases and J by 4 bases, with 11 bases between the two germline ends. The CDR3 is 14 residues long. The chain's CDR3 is CASSTDRVTGELFF. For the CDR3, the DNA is TGTGCCAGCAGTACGGACAGAGTCACCGGGGAGCTGTTTTTT.

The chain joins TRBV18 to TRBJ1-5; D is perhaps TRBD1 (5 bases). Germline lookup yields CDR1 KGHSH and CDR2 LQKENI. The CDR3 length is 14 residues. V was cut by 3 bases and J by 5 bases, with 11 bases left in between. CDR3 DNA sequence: TGTGCCAGCTCACCGGGGGGAGGGGATCAGCCCCAGCATTTT. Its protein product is CASSPGGGDQPQHF.

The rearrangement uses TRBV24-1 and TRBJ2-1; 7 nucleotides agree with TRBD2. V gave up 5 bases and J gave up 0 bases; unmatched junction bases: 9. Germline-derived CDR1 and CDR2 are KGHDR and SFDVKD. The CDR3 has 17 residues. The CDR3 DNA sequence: TGTGCCACCAGTGGCCTAGCTAGCGGTAGCTCCTACAATGAGCAGTTCTTC. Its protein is CATSGLASGSSYNEQFF.

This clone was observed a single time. In nucleotides, the CDR3 is TGCGCCAGCAGCCCTTTGGGAAGGCCCCAGAACACTGAAGCTTTCTTT. This translates into CASSPLGRPQNTEAFF. The chain joins TRBV4-1 to TRBJ1-1; unclear D gene. Trimming removed 4 bases at V and 1 base at J, with 16 bases between. This CDR3 region has 16 residues. Germline V gives CDR1 MGHRA, CDR2 YSYEKL.

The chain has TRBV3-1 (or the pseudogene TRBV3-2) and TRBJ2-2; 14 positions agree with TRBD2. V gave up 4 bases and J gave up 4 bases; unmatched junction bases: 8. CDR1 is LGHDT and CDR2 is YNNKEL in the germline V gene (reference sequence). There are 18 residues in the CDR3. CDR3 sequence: CASSLSGLAGASTGELFF. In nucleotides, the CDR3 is TGTGCCAGCAGCCTCTCGGGACTAGCGGGGGCGAGCACCGGGGAGCTGTTTTTT.

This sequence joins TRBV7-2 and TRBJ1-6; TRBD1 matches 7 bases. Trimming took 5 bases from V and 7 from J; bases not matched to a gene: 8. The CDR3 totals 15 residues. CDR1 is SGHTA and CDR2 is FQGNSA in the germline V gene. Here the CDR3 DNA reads TGTGCCAGCAGCCCCGAGGGGGCAGGGAATTCACCCCTCCACTTT. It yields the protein CASSPEGAGNSPLHF.

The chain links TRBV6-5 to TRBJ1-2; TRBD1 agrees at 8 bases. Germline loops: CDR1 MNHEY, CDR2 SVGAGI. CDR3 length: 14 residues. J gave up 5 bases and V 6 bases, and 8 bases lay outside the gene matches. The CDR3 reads CASRLLRQGYGYTF. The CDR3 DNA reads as TGTGCCAGCAGACTCCTGAGACAGGGGTATGGCTACACCTTC.

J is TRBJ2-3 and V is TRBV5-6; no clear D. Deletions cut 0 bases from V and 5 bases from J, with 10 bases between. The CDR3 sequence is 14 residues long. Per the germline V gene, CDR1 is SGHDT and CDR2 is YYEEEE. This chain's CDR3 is CASSLGLALDTQYF. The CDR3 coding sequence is TGTGCCAGCAGCTTGGGGTTAGCCTTAGATACGCAGTATTTT.

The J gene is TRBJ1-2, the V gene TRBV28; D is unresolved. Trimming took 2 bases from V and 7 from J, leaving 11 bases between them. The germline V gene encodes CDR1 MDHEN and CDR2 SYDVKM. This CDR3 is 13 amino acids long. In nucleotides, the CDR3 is TGTGCCAGCAGTTTAGTACAATTTAGTGGCTACACCTTC. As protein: CASSLVQFSGYTF.

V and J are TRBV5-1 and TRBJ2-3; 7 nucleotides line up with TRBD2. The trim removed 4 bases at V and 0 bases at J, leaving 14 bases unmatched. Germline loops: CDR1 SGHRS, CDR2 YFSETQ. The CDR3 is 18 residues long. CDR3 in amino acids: CASSPQTRGRASTDTQYF. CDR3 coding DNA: TGCGCCAGCAGCCCGCAGACGCGGGGGAGAGCTAGCACAGATACGCAGTATTTT.

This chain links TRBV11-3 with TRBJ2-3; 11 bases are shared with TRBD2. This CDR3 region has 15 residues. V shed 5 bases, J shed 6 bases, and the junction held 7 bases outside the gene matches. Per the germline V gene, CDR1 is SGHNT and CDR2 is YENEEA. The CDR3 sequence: CASSRGASGGDTQYF. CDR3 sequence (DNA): TGTGCCAGCAGCCGAGGGGCTAGCGGGGGGGATACGCAGTATTTT.

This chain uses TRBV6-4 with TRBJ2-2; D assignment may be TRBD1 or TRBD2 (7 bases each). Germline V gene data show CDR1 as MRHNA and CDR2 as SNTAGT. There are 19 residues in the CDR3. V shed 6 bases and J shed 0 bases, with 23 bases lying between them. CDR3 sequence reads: CASSLRGASGLANTGELFF. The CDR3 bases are TGTGCCAGCAGCCTCAGGGGGGCTAGCGGCCTTGCGAACACCGGGGAGCTGTTTTTT.

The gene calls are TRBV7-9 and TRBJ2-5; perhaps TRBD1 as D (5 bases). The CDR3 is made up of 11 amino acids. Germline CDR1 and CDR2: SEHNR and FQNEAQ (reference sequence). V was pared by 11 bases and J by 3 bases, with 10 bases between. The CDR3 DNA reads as TGTGCCGGGGCCAGGGAAGAGACCCAGTACTTC. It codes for CAGAREETQYF.

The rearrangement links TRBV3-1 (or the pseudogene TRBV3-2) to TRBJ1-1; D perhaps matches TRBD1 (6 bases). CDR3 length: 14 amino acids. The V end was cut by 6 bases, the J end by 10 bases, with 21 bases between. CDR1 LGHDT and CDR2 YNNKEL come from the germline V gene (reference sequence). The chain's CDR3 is CASRSAGAGLRAFF. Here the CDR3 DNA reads TGTGCCAGCAGGTCTGCGGGGGCGGGATTGAGAGCTTTCTTT.

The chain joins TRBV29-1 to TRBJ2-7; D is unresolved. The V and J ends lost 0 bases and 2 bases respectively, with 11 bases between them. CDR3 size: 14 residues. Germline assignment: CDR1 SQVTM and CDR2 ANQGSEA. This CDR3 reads CSVEDRTVTYEQYF. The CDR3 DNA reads TGCAGCGTTGAAGATCGAACGGTCACCTACGAGCAGTACTTC.

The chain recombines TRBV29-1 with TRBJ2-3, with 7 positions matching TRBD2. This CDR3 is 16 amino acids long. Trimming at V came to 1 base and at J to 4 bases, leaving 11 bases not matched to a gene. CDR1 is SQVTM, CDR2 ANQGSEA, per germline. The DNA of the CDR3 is TGCAGCGTTGAAGGAGGGGCCAGCGGGACCCCAGATACGCAGTATTTT. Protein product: CSVEGGASGTPDTQYF.

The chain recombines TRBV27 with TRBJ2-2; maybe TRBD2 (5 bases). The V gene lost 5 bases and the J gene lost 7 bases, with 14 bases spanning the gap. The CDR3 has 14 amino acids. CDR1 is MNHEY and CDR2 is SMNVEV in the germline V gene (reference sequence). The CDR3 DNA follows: TGTGCCAGCAGTCCCGTCCGCCGGGACGGGGAGCTGTTTTTT. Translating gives CASSPVRRDGELFF.

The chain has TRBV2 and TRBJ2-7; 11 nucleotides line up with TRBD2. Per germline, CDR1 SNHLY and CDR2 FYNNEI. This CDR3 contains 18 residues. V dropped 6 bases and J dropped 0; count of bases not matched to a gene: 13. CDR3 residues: CASRGDLLAGVLSYEQYF. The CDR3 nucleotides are TGTGCCAGCAGGGGGGACCTACTAGCGGGGGTTCTCTCCTACGAGCAGTACTTC.

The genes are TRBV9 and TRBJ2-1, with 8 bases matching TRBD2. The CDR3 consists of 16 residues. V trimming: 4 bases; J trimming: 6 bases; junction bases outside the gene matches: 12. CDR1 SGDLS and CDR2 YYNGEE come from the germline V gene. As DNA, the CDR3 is TGTGCCAGCAGCCTACCTCGGGGCGGGGGGAGCAATGAGCAGTTCTTC. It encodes CASSLPRGGGSNEQFF.

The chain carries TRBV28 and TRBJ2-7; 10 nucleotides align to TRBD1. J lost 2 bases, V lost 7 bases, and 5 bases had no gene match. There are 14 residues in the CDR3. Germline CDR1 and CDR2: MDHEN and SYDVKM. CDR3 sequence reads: CASTFGQGAYEQYF. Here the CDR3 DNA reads TGTGCCAGCACTTTCGGACAGGGGGCCTACGAGCAGTACTTC.

The CDR3 is CASGRLGSSYNEQFF. The CDR3 bases are TGTGCCAGCGGTAGACTAGGTAGCTCCTACAATGAGCAGTTCTTC. The rearrangement joins TRBV3-1 (or the pseudogene TRBV3-2) to TRBJ2-1; D may be TRBD2 (6 bases). From germline, CDR1 is LGHDT and CDR2 YNNKEL (reference sequence). This CDR3 comprises 15 residues. V was cut by 8 bases and J by 0 bases, with 14 bases left in between.

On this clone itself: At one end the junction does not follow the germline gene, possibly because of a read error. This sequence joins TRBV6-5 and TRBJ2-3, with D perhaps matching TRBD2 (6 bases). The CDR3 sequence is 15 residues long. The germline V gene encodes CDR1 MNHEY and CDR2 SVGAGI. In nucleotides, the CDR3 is TGTGCCAGCAGTTACGGCGGAACTAGCACAGATACGCGGTATTTT. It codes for CASSYGGTSTDTRYF.

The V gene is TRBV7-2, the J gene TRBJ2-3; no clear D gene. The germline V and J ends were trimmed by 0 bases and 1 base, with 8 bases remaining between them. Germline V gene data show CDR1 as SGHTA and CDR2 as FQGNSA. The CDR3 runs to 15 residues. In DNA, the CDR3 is TGTGCCAGCAGCTTAGCAACAGCTCGCACAGATACGCAGTATTTT. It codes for CASSLATARTDTQYF. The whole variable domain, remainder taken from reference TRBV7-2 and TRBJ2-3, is GAGVSQSPSNKVTEKGKDVELRCDPISGHTALYWYRQSLGQGLEFLIYFQGNSAPDKSGLPSDRFSAERTGGSVSTLTIQRTQQEDSAVYLCASSLATARTDTQYFGPGTRLTVL.

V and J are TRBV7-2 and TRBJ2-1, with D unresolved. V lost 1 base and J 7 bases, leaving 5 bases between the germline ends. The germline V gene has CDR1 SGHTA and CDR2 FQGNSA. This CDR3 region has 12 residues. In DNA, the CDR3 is TGTGCCAGCAGCTTAGACGTGAATGAGCAGTTCTTC. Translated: CASSLDVNEQFF. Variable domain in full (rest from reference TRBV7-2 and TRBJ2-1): GAGVSQSPSNKVTEKGKDVELRCDPISGHTALYWYRQSLGQGLEFLIYFQGNSAPDKSGLPSDRFSAERTGGSVSTLTIQRTQQEDSAVYLCASSLDVNEQFFGPGTRLTVL.

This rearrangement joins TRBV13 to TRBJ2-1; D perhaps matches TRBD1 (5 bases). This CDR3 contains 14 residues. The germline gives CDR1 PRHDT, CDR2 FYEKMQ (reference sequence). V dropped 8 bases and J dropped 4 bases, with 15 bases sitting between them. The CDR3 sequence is CASYRLTGYNEQFF. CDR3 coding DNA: TGTGCCAGCTATAGGCTTACAGGATACAATGAGCAGTTCTTC.

CDR3 in amino acids: CASSQQGTGNTIYF. The DNA for the CDR3 is TGTGCCAGCAGTCAACAGGGGACTGGAAACACCATATATTTT. This sequence joins TRBV5-6 and TRBJ1-3; TRBD1 matches 7 bases. CDR1 and CDR2 (germline): SGHDT, YYEEEE. There are 14 residues in the CDR3. J lost 2 bases, V lost 5 bases, and 4 bases had no gene match.